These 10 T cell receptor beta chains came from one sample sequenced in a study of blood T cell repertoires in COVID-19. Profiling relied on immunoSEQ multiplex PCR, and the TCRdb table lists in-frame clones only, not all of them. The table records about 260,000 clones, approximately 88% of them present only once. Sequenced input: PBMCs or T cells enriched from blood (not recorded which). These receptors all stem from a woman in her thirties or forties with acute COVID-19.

The CDR3 region has the DNA TGCAGCGTTGGGCGCGGAAACCAAGAGACCCAGTACTTC. Translated, it gives CSVGRGNQETQYF. The chain joins TRBV29-1 to TRBJ2-5; unclear D gene. The length of the CDR3 is 13 residues. Trimming removed 4 bases at V and 0 bases at J, with 9 bases between. CDR1 and CDR2 (germline): SQVTM, ANQGSEA.

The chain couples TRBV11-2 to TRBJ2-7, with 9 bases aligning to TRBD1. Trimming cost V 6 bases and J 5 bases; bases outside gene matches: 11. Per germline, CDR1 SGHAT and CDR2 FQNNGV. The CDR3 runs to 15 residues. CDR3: CASRSGTGLFHEQYV. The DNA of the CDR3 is TGTGCCAGCAGGTCCGGGACAGGGCTATTCCACGAGCAGTACGTC.

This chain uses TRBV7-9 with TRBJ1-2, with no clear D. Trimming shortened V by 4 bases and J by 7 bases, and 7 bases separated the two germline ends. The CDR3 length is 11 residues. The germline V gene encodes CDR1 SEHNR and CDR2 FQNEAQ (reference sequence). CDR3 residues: CASSSRIGYTF. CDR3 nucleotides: TGTGCCAGCAGCTCCAGAATTGGCTACACCTTC.

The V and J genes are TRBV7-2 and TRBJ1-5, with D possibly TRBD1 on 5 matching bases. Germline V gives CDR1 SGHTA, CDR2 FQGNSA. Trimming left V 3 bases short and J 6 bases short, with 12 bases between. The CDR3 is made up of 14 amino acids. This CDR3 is CASSFGGSGQPQHF. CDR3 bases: TGTGCCAGCAGCTTCGGGGGTTCAGGTCAGCCCCAGCATTTT.

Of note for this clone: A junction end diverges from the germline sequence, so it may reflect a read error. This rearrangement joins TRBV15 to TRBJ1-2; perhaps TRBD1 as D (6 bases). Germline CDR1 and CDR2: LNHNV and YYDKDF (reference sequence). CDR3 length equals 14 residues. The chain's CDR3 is CATSRDRGSESIAF. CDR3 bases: TGTGCCACCAGCAGAGATAGGGGGAGTGAGAGTATCGCCTTC.

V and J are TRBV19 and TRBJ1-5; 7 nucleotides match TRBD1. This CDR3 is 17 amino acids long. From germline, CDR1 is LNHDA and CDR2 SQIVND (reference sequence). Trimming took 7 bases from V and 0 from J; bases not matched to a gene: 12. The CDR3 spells CASIGPYRGYSNQPQHF. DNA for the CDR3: TGTGCCAGTATTGGGCCATACAGGGGATATAGCAATCAGCCCCAGCATTTT.

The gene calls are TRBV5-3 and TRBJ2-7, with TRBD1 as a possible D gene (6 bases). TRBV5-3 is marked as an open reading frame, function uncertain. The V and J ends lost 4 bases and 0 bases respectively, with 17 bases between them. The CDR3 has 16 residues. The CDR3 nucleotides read TGTGCCAGAAGCCAAGGGGGTGGAAGCTCCTCCTACGAGCAGTACGTC. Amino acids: CARSQGGGSSSYEQYV.

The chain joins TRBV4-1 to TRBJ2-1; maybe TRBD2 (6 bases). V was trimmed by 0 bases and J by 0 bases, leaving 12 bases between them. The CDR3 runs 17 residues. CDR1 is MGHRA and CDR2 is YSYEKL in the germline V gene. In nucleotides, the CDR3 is TGCGCCAGCAGCCAAGACCCAGCGGGTGCCTCCTACAATGAGCAGTTCTTC. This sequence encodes CASSQDPAGASYNEQFF.

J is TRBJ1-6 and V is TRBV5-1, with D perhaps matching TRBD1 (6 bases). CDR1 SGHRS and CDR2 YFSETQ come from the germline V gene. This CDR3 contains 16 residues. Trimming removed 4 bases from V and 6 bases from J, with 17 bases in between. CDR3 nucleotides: TGCGCCAGCAGCGCCCCTGAACAGGGTGGTAATTCACCCCTCCACTTT. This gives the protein CASSAPEQGGNSPLHF.

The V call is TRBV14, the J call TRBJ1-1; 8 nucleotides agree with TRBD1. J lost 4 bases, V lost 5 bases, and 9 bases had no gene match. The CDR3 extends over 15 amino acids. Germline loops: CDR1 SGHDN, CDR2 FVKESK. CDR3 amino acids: CASSDPGTGLTEAFF. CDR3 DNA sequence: TGTGCCAGCAGCGACCCCGGGACAGGTCTCACTGAAGCTTTCTTT.